The clone carrying this T cell receptor beta chain turned up a few times. CDR1 and CDR2 (germline): SGHTA, FQGTGA. Trimming cost V 4 bases and J 4 bases, with 22 bases left between them. The CDR3 consists of 17 residues. This sample stems from a study of T cells in Graves' hyperthyroidism and ophthalmopathy. RNA transcripts provided the source from which TCR beta CDR3 regions were amplified. TCR CDR3 regions were first amplified by RT-PCR with HTBI primers. Each CDR3 protein gets one entry after TCRdb re-called the multiplex PCR reads with MiXCR. Of nearly 600,000 distinct CDR3 sequences listed, about 15% are singletons.

This rearrangement joins TRBV7-3 to TRBJ1-2; D is uncertain. The source material was blood. This clonotype was sampled from a woman in her twenties or thirties with Graves' hyperthyroidism that later progressed to Graves' ophthalmopathy. CDR3 coding DNA: TGTGCCAGCAGCTCCCGGCCGGCAACCGAGACCCTCTATGGCTACACCTTC. This sequence encodes CASSSRPATETLYGYTF.